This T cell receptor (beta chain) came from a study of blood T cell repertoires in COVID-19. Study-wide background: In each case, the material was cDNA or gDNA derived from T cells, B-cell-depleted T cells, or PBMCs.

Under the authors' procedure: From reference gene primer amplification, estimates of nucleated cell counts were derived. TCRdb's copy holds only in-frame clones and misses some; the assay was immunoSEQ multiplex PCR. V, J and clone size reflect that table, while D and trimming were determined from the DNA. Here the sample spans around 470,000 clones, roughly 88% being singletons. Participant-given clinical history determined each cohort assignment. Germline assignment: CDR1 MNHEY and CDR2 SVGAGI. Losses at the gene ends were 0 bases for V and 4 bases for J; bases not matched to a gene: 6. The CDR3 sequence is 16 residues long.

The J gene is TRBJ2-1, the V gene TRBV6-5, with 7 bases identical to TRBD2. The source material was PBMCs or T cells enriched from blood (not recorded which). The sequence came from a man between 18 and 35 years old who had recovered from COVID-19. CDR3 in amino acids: CASSYSRGEAYNEQFF. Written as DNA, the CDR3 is TGTGCCAGCAGTTACTCACGGGGGGAGGCTTACAATGAGCAGTTCTTC.